This TCR beta chain was sequenced for a study of Tregs in tolerant kidney transplant recipients. Unstimulated Tregs (CD4+CD25+CD127-) and CD4+CD25- non-Tregs were sorted from PBMCs. Assay: immunoSEQ multiplex PCR; the TCRdb copy retains only in-frame clones and omits some. The sample includes tens of thousands of clones, 80% to 90% of them seen just once. Of note for this clone: What it binds is unknown.

Whole-study findings and limits: Findings come from small patient numbers and require larger validation.

Trimming cost V 3 bases and J 1 base, with 13 bases left between them. The CDR3 is 16 amino acids. Looked up from germline, CDR1 is SGHAT and CDR2 is FQNNGV. The sequencing used Tregs from blood, collected before the transplant. The gene calls are TRBV11-2 and TRBJ2-1; D is perhaps TRBD1 or TRBD2 (5 bases each). This clonotype was obtained from a human donor who received a combined kidney and bone marrow transplant. The CDR3 nucleotides are TGTGCCAGCAGCTTTCGAGCGGACAAATCCTACAATGAGCAGTTCTTC. Its protein is CASSFRADKSYNEQFF. The variable domain in full, with the rest retrieved from reference TRBV11-2 and TRBJ2-1, is EAGVAQSPRYKIIEKRQSVAFWCNPISGHATLYWYQQILGQGPKLLIQFQNNGVVDDSQLPKDRFSAERLKGVDSTLKIQPAKLEDSAVYLCASSFRADKSYNEQFFGPGTRLTVL.